These 24 T cell receptor beta chains were all obtained from the same sample, sequenced in a study of blood T cell repertoires in COVID-19. Assay used: immunoSEQ multiplex PCR; TCRdb lists only in-frame clones, some missing. The sample yields 30,000 to 40,000 clones, 77% seen once. Sequenced material: peripheral blood. All receptors come from a human donor in a cohort sampled during active COVID-19.

The rearrangement joins TRBV28 to TRBJ2-7; 10 positions match TRBD1. Germline lookup yields CDR1 MDHEN and CDR2 SYDVKM. The CDR3 covers 14 residues. Unmatched junction bases numbered 6, after V lost 6 bases and J lost 4 bases. CDR3 in DNA: TGTGCCAGCAGGCCGACAGGGGGCAGGTACGAGCAGTACTTC. Protein: CASRPTGGRYEQYF.

The rearrangement uses TRBV5-4 and TRBJ2-7, with TRBD1 identical over 9 bases. V dropped 4 bases and J dropped 5; count of bases not matched to a gene: 13. The CDR3 is made up of 16 amino acids. CDR1 is SGHNT, CDR2 YYREEE, per germline (reference sequence). In nucleotides, the CDR3 is TGTGCCAGCAGCCCCATCCCGGACAGGGGTTTCAACGAGCAGTACTTC. This gives the protein CASSPIPDRGFNEQYF.

This clone was seen a few times. The J gene is TRBJ1-6, the V gene TRBV19; 7 positions match TRBD1. The CDR3 sequence is 15 residues long. Germline CDR1 LNHDA, CDR2 SQIVND (reference sequence). The junction had 9 bases not matched to a gene; V was cut back by 3 bases and J by 10 bases. CDR3 DNA sequence: TGTGCCAGTAGTATCCGGACAGGATCAATCTCACCCCTCCACTTT. Protein sequence: CASSIRTGSISPLHF.

V is TRBV6-2 or TRBV6-3 and J is TRBJ1-1; D possibly corresponds to TRBD1 (6 bases). The CDR3 runs to 13 residues. V was shortened by 6 bases and J by 1 base, with 9 bases between the two germline ends. Germline assignment: CDR1 MNHEY and CDR2 SVGEGT. DNA of the CDR3: TGTGCCAGCAGCCGCAGGGGGAACACTGAAGCTTTCTTT. As protein: CASSRRGNTEAFF.

The chain combines TRBV5-1 with TRBJ1-2, with TRBD1 as a possible D gene (6 bases). V was trimmed by 0 bases and J by 4 bases, leaving 13 bases between them. The V gene's germline CDR1 is SGHRS and CDR2 YFSETQ. The CDR3 is made up of 15 amino acids. In DNA, the CDR3 is TGCGCCAGCAGCTTGGGGGACAATGGACGCTATGGCTACACCTTC. It yields the protein CASSLGDNGRYGYTF.

This chain links TRBV7-2 with TRBJ2-7; 11 nucleotides align to TRBD2. V lost 9 bases to trimming and J lost 5 bases; unmatched junction nucleotides: 3. The CDR3 runs 12 residues. Germline CDR1 is SGHTA and CDR2 is FQGNSA. The CDR3 here is CASSGRGHEQYF. CDR3 nucleotide sequence: TGTGCCAGTAGCGGGAGGGGCCACGAGCAGTACTTC.

Here the CDR3 DNA reads TGCGCCAGCGCCCGGGACACCAACTATGGCTACACCTTC. Its protein is CASARDTNYGYTF. The chain employs TRBV5-1 and TRBJ1-2, with D tentatively TRBD1 (6 bases). Germline assignment: CDR1 SGHRS and CDR2 YFSETQ. V lost 7 bases and J lost 2, with 12 bases in between. The CDR3 loop spans 13 amino acids.

J is TRBJ1-6 and V is TRBV6-1; D gene uncertain. V was cut by 2 bases and J by 7 bases, with 12 bases left in between. CDR3 length: 15 amino acids. Germline V gene data show CDR1 as MNHNS and CDR2 as SASEGT. The CDR3 DNA follows: TGTGCCAGCAGTGAATTTAGAAGAGGGAATTCACCCCTCCACTTT. Protein product: CASSEFRRGNSPLHF.

There are a few counts of this clone. The J gene is TRBJ2-1, the V gene TRBV3-1 (or the pseudogene TRBV3-2); 10 positions match TRBD2. This CDR3 is built from 15 residues. Trimming cost V 0 bases and J 4 bases; bases outside gene matches: 0. CDR1 is LGHDT and CDR2 is YNNKEL in the germline V gene (reference sequence). CDR3 coding DNA: TGTGCCAGCAGCCAAGAACTAGCGGGGTACAATGAGCAGTTCTTC. Its protein is CASSQELAGYNEQFF.

This clone was seen a single time. The rearrangement links TRBV5-1 to TRBJ2-6; the match to TRBD1 covers 9 bases. V was pared by 4 bases and J by 0 bases, with 5 bases of the junction left unmatched. There are 17 residues in the CDR3. Germline lookup yields CDR1 SGHRS and CDR2 YFSETQ. The CDR3 nucleotides read TGCGCCAGCAGCCGGGGACAGGGCAGCTCTGGGGCCAACGTCCTGACTTTC. Protein product: CASSRGQGSSGANVLTF.

In the case of this clone: Mismatch with germline at one junction end may stem from a read error. The V and J genes are TRBV20-1 and TRBJ2-7, with 8 bases fitting TRBD1. Germline V CDR1 and CDR2: DFQATT, SNEGSKA (reference sequence). The CDR3 runs 10 residues. CDR3 nucleotide sequence: TGCAGTGCTAAGACAGGGGATTCGAACTTC. It translates to CSAKTGDSNF.

The CDR3 nucleotides are TGTGCCAGCTCACCGGGACTAGCGGGGTTGGGAGATACGCAGTATTTT. This sequence encodes CASSPGLAGLGDTQYF. J is TRBJ2-3 and V is TRBV18; 13 positions match TRBD2. Looked up from germline, CDR1 is KGHSH and CDR2 is LQKENI. CDR3 size: 16 residues. Trimming cost V 3 bases and J 5 bases; bases outside gene matches: 5.

This clone was seen a few times. The V call is TRBV7-9, the J call TRBJ1-1, with 7 positions matching TRBD1. The CDR3 length is 13 residues. Germline-derived CDR1 and CDR2 are SEHNR and FQNEAQ (reference sequence). V was clipped by 7 bases and J by 5 bases; unmatched bases: 7. The CDR3 here is CASTRQGETEAFF. The CDR3 DNA reads TGTGCCAGCACCCGTCAGGGGGAAACTGAAGCTTTCTTT.

The rearrangement links TRBV6-6 to TRBJ2-3; 8 bases agree with TRBD1. The V gene's germline CDR1 is MNHNY and CDR2 SVGAGI (reference sequence). V shed 6 bases and J 1 base; nucleotides not matched to a gene: 3. This CDR3 is 14 amino acids long. Here the CDR3 DNA reads TGTGCCAGCAGACGGACAGGGCGCACAGATACGCAGTATTTT. It encodes CASRRTGRTDTQYF.

CDR3 residues: CASSFPQTGYGYTF. CDR3 DNA: TGTGCCAGCAGCTTTCCCCAGACGGGCTATGGCTACACCTTC. The genes are TRBV6-1 and TRBJ1-2, with D unclear. V dropped 6 bases and J dropped 4 bases, with 15 bases sitting between them. CDR1 and CDR2 (germline): MNHNS, SASEGT. The CDR3 is 14 amino acids.

This chain uses TRBV20-1 with TRBJ1-3; weak D call: TRBD1 (6 bases). V dropped 6 bases and J dropped 4 bases, with 7 bases sitting between them. This CDR3 is 11 amino acids long. The V gene's germline CDR1 is DFQATT and CDR2 SNEGSKA (reference sequence). CDR3 amino acids: CSAGAGNTIYF. The CDR3 DNA sequence: TGCAGTGCGGGGGCCGGAAACACCATATATTTT.

This chain links TRBV19 with TRBJ2-6, with 7 bases matching TRBD1. The CDR3 loop spans 16 amino acids. Trimming took 7 bases from V and 0 from J; bases not matched to a gene: 6. Germline V gives CDR1 LNHDA, CDR2 SQIVND (reference sequence). CDR3 DNA: TGTGCCAGTACTGTGACAGGGAGCTCTGGGGCCAACGTCCTGACTTTC. This codes for CASTVTGSSGANVLTF.

The rearrangement links TRBV6-4 to TRBJ2-7; D perhaps matches TRBD1 (6 bases). This CDR3 comprises 15 residues. V lost 6 bases and J 1 base, leaving 16 bases between the germline ends. Germline lookup yields CDR1 MRHNA and CDR2 SNTAGT. The DNA of the CDR3 is TGTGCCAGCAGGTGGAGAAGGGGGAGATCCTACGAGCAGTACTTC. Its translation: CASRWRRGRSYEQYF.

The genes are TRBV28 and TRBJ2-7; 7 nucleotides agree with TRBD2. Germline lookup yields CDR1 MDHEN and CDR2 SYDVKM. Trimming cost V 5 bases and J 7 bases; bases outside gene matches: 14. This CDR3 is 15 amino acids long. CDR3 nucleotides: TGTGCCAGCAGTGCAAGCGGGACCCGGGCCCGGGAGCAGTACTTC. Protein: CASSASGTRAREQYF. Full variable domain (outside the CDR3, taken from reference TRBV28 and TRBJ2-7): DVKVTQSSRYLVKRTGEKVFLECVQDMDHENMFWYRQDPGLGLRLIYFSYDVKMKEKGDIPEGYSVSREKKERFSLILESASTNQTSMYLCASSASGTRAREQYFGPGTRLTVT.

V is TRBV5-1 and J is TRBJ1-2, with 8 bases aligning to TRBD1. This CDR3 region has 15 residues. From germline, CDR1 is SGHRS and CDR2 YFSETQ. The trim removed 0 bases at V and 8 bases at J, leaving 9 bases unmatched. CDR3 DNA sequence: TGCGCCAGCAGCTTGGGCCGGGACAGGCCCTTAGGCTACACCTTC. Translating it yields CASSLGRDRPLGYTF.

The rearrangement links TRBV5-1 to TRBJ2-7; 10 bases agree with TRBD2. Germline-derived CDR1 and CDR2 are SGHRS and YFSETQ. With 2 bases clipped from V and 5 bases from J, the junction kept 4 bases outside the gene matches. This CDR3 contains 14 residues. The CDR3 DNA reads TGCGCCAGCAGCTTCCTAGCGGGGGCCAACGAGCAGTACTTC. Translation: CASSFLAGANEQYF.

This clone has at least ten counts. The V gene is TRBV4-1, the J gene TRBJ2-1; 10 bases map to TRBD1. V gave up 1 base and J gave up 7 bases; unmatched junction bases: 7. From germline, CDR1 is MGHRA and CDR2 YSYEKL. The CDR3 contains 16 residues. The DNA for the CDR3 is TGCGCCAGCAGCCAAGTAGGGACAGGGGTTTTGAATGAGCAGTTCTTC. Translating gives CASSQVGTGVLNEQFF.

This chain connects TRBV5-1 to TRBJ2-3, with 12 bases that match TRBD2. The CDR3 extends over 14 amino acids. Germline loops: CDR1 SGHRS, CDR2 YFSETQ. V shed 4 bases, J shed 4 bases, and the junction held 1 base outside the gene matches. DNA of the CDR3: TGCGCCAGCAGCACTAGCGGGAGGTCAGATACGCAGTATTTT. Amino acids: CASSTSGRSDTQYF.

This sequence joins TRBV10-2 and TRBJ2-2; 8 nucleotides align to TRBD1. This CDR3 comprises 16 residues. Trimming removed 10 bases from V and 0 bases from J; junction bases left unmatched: 10. Germline V CDR1 and CDR2: WSHSY, SAAADI. CDR3: CATRSGGTSNTGELFF. CDR3 bases: TGCGCCACTAGGTCAGGGGGCACTTCGAACACCGGGGAGCTGTTTTTT.